Below, one T cell receptor beta chain is given with its context. The clone's antigen remains unknown. No base quality information exists; no much larger clone differs at one position. The data were taken from a study of blood T cell repertoires in COVID-19 (TCRdb year 2020). For the wider study: Samples covering the acute and convalescent phases of COVID-19 were provided by collaborators in the United States, Italy and Spain. The prospective study material was composed of cDNA or gDNA derived from T cells, B-cell-depleted T cells, or PBMCs. Deeply sampled blood TCRbeta repertoires from subjects exposed to, actively infected with, or recovered from COVID-19 were included in the dataset. The repertoires were made available in a free public database intended to serve as a resource for research on the immune response to SARS-CoV-2. The samples were drawn from the first 160 participants of the ongoing ImmuneRACE study and from some 1,300 subjects provided by 6 global collaborators. Nearly every sample came with metadata listing a de-identified subject ID, COVID-19 status, age in years and sex. HLA class I and class II types, where available, came from metadata supplied by the sample provider rather than from assay-based typing. The investigation overall reported the following: How much clinical and demographic metadata was included differed by source and by participant, and the metadata was provided uncurated.

TCRbeta CDR3 regions were amplified from genomic DNA by means of the immunoSEQ Assay, a bias-controlled multiplex PCR. Per the source publication's procedure: The number of nucleated cells in each sample was estimated by amplification of reference gene primers within the assay. Sequence reads were collapsed and filtered to measure the absolute abundance of every unique TCRbeta CDR3 rearrangement. For each sample, productive Simpson clonality was calculated by taking the square root of Simpson's diversity index across productive rearrangements. What TCRdb holds here is the immuneACCESS table cut down to in-frame rearrangements. Part of the clones is not present; checked against another copy, under half of the missing clones reflect an unresolved V gene, and the others are unexplained. V and J calls and clone size are those listed in that table; D and trimming were worked out from the DNA. The sample table lists over 200,000 clones, around four fifths of them with a count of one. The ten largest clones add up to about 2.5% of the sample.

Each collaborating institution followed its own protocols to collect whole blood in K2EDTA tubes. Collaborator samples were shipped for TCRbeta analysis as frozen whole blood, isolated PBMCs, or DNA extracted from either sample type. Sequences SGHTA (CDR1) and FQGNSA (CDR2) are obtained from the germline V gene. From V the trimming removes 5 bases and from J it removes 5 bases, while the gene matches leave 6 bases of the junction unaccounted for. The CDR3 starts with the cysteine, ends with the phenylalanine, and has 13 residues. Kept here is only the CDR3 DNA, which spans 39 bases and is read in frame from base 1.

This TCR came from a woman aged 70-85 years with active or convalescent COVID-19. The chain employs TRBV7-2 and TRBJ2-7, with 7 bases matching TRBD1. Sample: peripheral blood. The DNA reads TGTGCCAGCAGCAACAGGGGAATAAACGAGCAGTACTTC. Translated, it reads CASSNRGINEQYF.